Each of the 12 T cell receptor beta chains below was sequenced from the same sample in a study of Graves' ophthalmopathy and Graves' hyperthyroidism. Scientists amplified the TCR beta CDR3 regions from RNA transcripts. HTBI-primed RT-PCR formed the first round, and a multiplex PCR formed the second. MiXCR, run by TCRdb on the multiplex PCR reads, gives a single entry per CDR3 protein. The data show approximately 460,000 distinct CDR3 sequences, approximately 15% seen once. Sequencing used blood. The receptors derive from a woman aged 25 to 39 with Graves' ophthalmopathy.

This clonotype was detected many times. The CDR3 nucleotides are TGTGCCAGCAGCGCCGACCCTTCTCCGAACTATGGCTACACCTTC. Residues: CASSADPSPNYGYTF. The chain recombines TRBV9 with TRBJ1-2, with no clear D. CDR3 length: 15 amino acids. Per germline, CDR1 SGDLS and CDR2 YYNGEE. V lost 3 bases and J 2 bases, leaving 14 bases between the germline ends.

This clonotype occurred many times. As DNA, the CDR3 is TGTGCCAGCAGCCAAGAGGACGCAAGGGTTACCCACACTGAAGCTTTCTTT. It specifies CASSQEDARVTHTEAFF. The chain joins TRBV4-2 to TRBJ1-1, with D hard to call. The CDR3 runs 17 residues. Trimming removed 0 bases at V and 3 bases at J, with 17 bases between. CDR1 and CDR2 from the germline V gene are LGHNA and YNFKEQ.

This clonotype was seen ten or more times. This sequence joins TRBV16 and TRBJ1-3; tentatively, D is TRBD1 (6 bases). Trimming took off 3 bases at V and 4 bases at J, with 16 bases between the two ends. Germline assignment: CDR1 KGHSY and CDR2 FQNENV. The length of the CDR3 is 16 residues. The CDR3 DNA reads as TGTGCCAGCAGCCATCCCTCCAGGGGATCGGGAAACACCATATATTTT. It specifies CASSHPSRGSGNTIYF.

This clonotype was counted at least ten times. The V and J genes are TRBV27 and TRBJ1-6; perhaps TRBD1 as D (5 bases). The length of the CDR3 is 15 residues. Per the germline V gene, CDR1 is MNHEY and CDR2 is SMNVEV (reference sequence). Trimming shortened V by 6 bases and J by 8 bases, and 17 bases separated the two germline ends. The CDR3 DNA reads TGTGCCAGCAGCCCCCCGAGGGGCCTTGATTCACCCCTCCACTTT. Residues: CASSPPRGLDSPLHF.

The chain couples TRBV30 to TRBJ1-1, with TRBD1 identical over 8 bases. CDR3 length: 14 amino acids. Germline CDR1 and CDR2: GTSNPN and SVGIG (reference sequence). V lost 4 bases to trimming and J lost 8 bases; unmatched junction nucleotides: 12. The CDR3 sequence: CAWKDRAKTWEAFF. CDR3 DNA sequence: TGTGCCTGGAAGGACAGGGCGAAGACTTGGGAAGCTTTCTTT. Full variable domain (outside the CDR3, taken from reference TRBV30 and TRBJ1-1): SQTIHQWPATLVQPVGSPLSLECTVEGTSNPNLYWYRQAAGRGLQLLFYSVGIGQISSEVPQNLSASRPQDRQFILSSKKLLLSDSGFYLCAWKDRAKTWEAFFGQGTRLTVV.

A word on this clonotype: A read error is possible here, since a much larger clone lies one base away. This chain uses TRBV12-3 or TRBV12-4 with TRBJ2-5; TRBD1 or TRBD2 may be the D gene (8 bases each). This CDR3 region has 15 residues. This chain's CDR3 is CASSDSGGPGGTKYF. Written as DNA, the CDR3 is TGTGCCAGCAGCGACTCAGGGGGCCCGGGGGGGACCAAGTACTTC.

The rearrangement uses TRBV10-2 and TRBJ1-5; 9 bases fit TRBD1. CDR3 length: 13 residues. J was trimmed by 5 bases and V by 10 bases; bases with no gene match: 6. The V gene's germline CDR1 is WSHSY and CDR2 SAAADI. The CDR3 sequence: CATAGQGDQPQHF. Here the CDR3 DNA reads TGCGCCACCGCGGGACAGGGTGATCAGCCCCAGCATTTT.

This clonotype was counted at least ten times. The rearrangement uses TRBV6-5 and TRBJ1-2, with TRBD1 matching 7 bases. Germline CDR1 is MNHEY and CDR2 is SVGAGI. The junction had 9 bases not matched to a gene; V was cut back by 4 bases and J by 4 bases. CDR3 size: 15 residues. The CDR3 nucleotides read TGTGCCAGCAGTTTCCTCGACAGGGCTCGCTATGGCTACACCTTC. It is translated as CASSFLDRARYGYTF.

This clonotype was recorded at least ten times. The V and J genes are TRBV18 and TRBJ1-1; the D is unclear. Deletions cut 4 bases from V and 3 bases from J, with 12 bases between. CDR3 length equals 14 residues. Germline loops: CDR1 KGHSH, CDR2 LQKENI. CDR3 loop: CASSLTRVDTEAFF. CDR3 nucleotides: TGTGCCAGCTCACTCACTCGGGTGGACACTGAAGCTTTCTTT.

This clonotype turned up a few times. The V call is TRBV4-1, the J call TRBJ1-1, with D perhaps TRBD1 (6 bases). Germline CDR1 is MGHRA and CDR2 is YSYEKL. The CDR3 is 14 residues long. Trimming stripped 8 bases from V and 1 base from J, with 14 bases between. This CDR3 reads CASRRGGTNTEAFF. The DNA for the CDR3 is TGCGCCAGCCGCCGAGGGGGGACGAACACTGAAGCTTTCTTT.

This clonotype was recorded at least ten times. CDR3 sequence: CASSEGGLLYEQYF. The CDR3 bases are TGTGCCAGCAGTGAAGGCGGACTCCTATACGAGCAGTACTTC. This rearrangement joins TRBV2 to TRBJ2-7; a possible D gene is TRBD2 (5 bases). The CDR3 is 14 amino acids. Germline V CDR1 and CDR2: SNHLY, FYNNEI. Trimming shortened V by 1 base and J by 4 bases, and 11 bases separated the two germline ends.

This clonotype was seen many times. This sequence joins TRBV6-1 and TRBJ1-6; the match to TRBD1 covers 7 bases. V was pared by 5 bases and J by 13 bases, with 11 bases of the junction left unmatched. The CDR3 length is 14 residues. The germline V gene has CDR1 MNHNS and CDR2 SASEGT. For the CDR3, the DNA is TGTGCCAGCAGTCAACAGGGGCCTCAGGCCCCCCTCCACTTT. Protein product: CASSQQGPQAPLHF.